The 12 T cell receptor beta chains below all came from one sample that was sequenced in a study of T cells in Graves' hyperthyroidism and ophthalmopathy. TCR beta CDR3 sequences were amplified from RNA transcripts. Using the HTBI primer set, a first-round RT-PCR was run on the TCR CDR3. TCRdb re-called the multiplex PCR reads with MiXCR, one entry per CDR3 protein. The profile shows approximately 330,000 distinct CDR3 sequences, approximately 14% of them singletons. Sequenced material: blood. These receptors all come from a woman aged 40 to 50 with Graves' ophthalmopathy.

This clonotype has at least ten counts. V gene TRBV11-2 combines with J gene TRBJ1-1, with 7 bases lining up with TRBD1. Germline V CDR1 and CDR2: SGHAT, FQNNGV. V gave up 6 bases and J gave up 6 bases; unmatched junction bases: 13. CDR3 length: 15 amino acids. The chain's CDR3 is CASRGEGAVQSEAFF. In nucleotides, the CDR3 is TGTGCCAGCAGGGGCGAGGGGGCAGTTCAATCTGAAGCTTTCTTT.

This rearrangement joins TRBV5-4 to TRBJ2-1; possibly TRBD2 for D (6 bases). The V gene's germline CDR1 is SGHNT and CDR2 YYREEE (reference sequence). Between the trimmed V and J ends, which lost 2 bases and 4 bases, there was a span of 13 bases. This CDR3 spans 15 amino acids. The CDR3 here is CASSFRLAEYNEQFF. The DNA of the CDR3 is TGTGCCAGCAGCTTCCGGTTAGCGGAGTACAATGAGCAGTTCTTC.

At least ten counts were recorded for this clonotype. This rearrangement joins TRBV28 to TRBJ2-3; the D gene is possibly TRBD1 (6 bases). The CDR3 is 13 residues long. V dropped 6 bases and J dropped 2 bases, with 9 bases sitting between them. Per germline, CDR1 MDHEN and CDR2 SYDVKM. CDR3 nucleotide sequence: TGTGCCAGCAGCGGACAGTTCACAGATACGCAGTATTTT. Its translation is CASSGQFTDTQYF.

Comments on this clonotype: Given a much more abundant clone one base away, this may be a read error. CDR3 sequence reads: CATSTGRASYNEQFF. DNA of the CDR3: TGTGCCACCAGTACGGGACGAGCGTCCTACAATGAGCAGTTCTTC. The rearrangement links TRBV24-1 to TRBJ2-1; D might be TRBD1 or TRBD2, each matching 5 bases. The V gene's germline CDR1 is KGHDR and CDR2 SFDVKD. With 6 bases removed from V and 1 base from J, the gap between germline ends came to 12 bases. The CDR3 runs 15 residues.

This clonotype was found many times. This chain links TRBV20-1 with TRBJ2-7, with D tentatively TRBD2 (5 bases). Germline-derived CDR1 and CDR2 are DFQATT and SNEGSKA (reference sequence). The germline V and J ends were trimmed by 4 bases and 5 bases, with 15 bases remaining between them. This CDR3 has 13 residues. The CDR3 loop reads CSATRTGMDEQYF. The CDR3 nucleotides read TGCAGTGCTACGCGCACGGGGATGGACGAGCAGTACTTC.

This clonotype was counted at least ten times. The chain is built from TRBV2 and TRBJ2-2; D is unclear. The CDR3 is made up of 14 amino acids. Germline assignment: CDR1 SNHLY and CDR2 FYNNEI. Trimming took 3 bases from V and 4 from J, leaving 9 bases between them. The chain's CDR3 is CASSEFRSTGELFF. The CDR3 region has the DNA TGTGCCAGCAGTGAGTTCAGGAGCACCGGGGAGCTGTTTTTT. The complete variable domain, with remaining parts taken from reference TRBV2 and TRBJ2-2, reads EPEVTQTPSHQVTQMGQEVILRCVPISNHLYFYWYRQILGQKVEFLVSFYNNEISEKSEIFDDQFSVERPDGSNFTLKIRSTKLEDSAMYFCASSEFRSTGELFFGEGSRLTVL.

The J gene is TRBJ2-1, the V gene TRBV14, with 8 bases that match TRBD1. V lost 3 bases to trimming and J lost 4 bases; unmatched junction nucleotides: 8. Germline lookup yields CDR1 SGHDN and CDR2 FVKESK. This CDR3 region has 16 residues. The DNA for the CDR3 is TGTGCCAGCAGCCATCGTTCGGGACAGGTTTACAATGAGCAGTTCTTC. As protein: CASSHRSGQVYNEQFF.

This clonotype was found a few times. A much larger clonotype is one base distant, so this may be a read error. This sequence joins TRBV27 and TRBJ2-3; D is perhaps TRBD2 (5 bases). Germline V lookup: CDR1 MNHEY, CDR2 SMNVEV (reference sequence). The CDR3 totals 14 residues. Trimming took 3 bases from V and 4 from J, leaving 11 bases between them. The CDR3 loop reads CASSLGGYADTQYF. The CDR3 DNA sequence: TGTGCCAGCAGTTTGGGCGGGTACGCAGATACGCAGTATTTT.

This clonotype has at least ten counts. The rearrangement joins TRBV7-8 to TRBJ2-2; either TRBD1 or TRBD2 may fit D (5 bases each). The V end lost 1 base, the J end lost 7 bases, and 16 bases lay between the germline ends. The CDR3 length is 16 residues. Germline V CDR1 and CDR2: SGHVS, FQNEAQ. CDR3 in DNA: TGTGCCAGCAGCTTAGGTGCGGCCGGGACCCGCGGGGAGCTGTTTTTT. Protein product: CASSLGAAGTRGELFF. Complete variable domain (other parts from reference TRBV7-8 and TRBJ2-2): GAGVSQSPRYKVAKRGQDVALRCDPISGHVSLFWYQQALGQGPEFLTYFQNEAQLDKSGLPSDRFFAERPEGSVSTLKIQRTQQEDSAVYLCASSLGAAGTRGELFFGEGSRLTVL.

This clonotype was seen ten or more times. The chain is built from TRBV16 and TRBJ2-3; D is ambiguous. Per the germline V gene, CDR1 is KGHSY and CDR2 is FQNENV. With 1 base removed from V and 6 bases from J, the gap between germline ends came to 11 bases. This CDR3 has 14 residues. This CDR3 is CASSQYDPVDTQYF. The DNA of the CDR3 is TGTGCCAGCAGCCAATATGACCCTGTGGATACGCAGTATTTT.

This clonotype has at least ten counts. The CDR3: CASRDSPSSYNEQFF. CDR3 DNA sequence: TGTGCCAGCAGGGACAGCCCTAGCTCCTACAATGAGCAGTTCTTC. This chain joins TRBV7-8 and TRBJ2-1; D is perhaps TRBD1 (6 bases). The germline V gene encodes CDR1 SGHVS and CDR2 FQNEAQ. The germline V and J ends were trimmed by 6 bases and 0 bases, with 12 bases remaining between them. The CDR3 runs 15 residues.

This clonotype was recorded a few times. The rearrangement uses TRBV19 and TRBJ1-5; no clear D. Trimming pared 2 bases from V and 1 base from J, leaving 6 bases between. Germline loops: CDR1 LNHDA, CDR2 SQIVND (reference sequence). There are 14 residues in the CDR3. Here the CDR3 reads CASSIRASNQPQHF. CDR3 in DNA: TGTGCCAGTAGTATAAGGGCGAGCAATCAGCCCCAGCATTTT.